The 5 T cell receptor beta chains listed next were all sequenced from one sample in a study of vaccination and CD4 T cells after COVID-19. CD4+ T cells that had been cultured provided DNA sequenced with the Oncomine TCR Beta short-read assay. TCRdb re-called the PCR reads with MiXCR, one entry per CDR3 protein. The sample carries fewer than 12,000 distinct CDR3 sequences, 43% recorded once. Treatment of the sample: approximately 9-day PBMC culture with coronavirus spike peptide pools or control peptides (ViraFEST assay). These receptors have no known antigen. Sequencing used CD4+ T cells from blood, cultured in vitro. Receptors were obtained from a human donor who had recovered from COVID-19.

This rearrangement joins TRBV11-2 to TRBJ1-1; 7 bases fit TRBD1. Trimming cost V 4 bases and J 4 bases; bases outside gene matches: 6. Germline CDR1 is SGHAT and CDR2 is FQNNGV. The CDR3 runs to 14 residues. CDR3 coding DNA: TGTGCCAGCAGCTATGACAGGGACAGCACTGAAGCTTTCTTT. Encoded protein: CASSYDRDSTEAFF.

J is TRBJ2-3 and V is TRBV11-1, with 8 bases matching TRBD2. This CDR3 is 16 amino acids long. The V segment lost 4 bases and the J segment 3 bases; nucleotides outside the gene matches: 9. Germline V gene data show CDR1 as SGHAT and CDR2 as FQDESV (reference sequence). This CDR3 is CASSSDEGLVTDTQYF. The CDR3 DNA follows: TGTGCCAGCAGCTCAGACGAGGGACTAGTGACAGATACGCAGTATTTT.

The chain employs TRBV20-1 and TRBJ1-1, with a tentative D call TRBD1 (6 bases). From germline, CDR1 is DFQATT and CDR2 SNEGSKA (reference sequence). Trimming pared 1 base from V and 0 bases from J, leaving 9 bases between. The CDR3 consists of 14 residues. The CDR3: CSARVKGVNTEAFF. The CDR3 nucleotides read TGCAGTGCTAGAGTAAAGGGGGTGAACACTGAAGCTTTCTTT.

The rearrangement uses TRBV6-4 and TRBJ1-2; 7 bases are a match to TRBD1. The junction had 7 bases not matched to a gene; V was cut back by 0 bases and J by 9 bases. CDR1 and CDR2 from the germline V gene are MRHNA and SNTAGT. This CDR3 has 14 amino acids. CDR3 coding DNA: TGTGCCAGCAGTGACTCGACAGGGCAAGGGAGCTACACCTTC. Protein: CASSDSTGQGSYTF.

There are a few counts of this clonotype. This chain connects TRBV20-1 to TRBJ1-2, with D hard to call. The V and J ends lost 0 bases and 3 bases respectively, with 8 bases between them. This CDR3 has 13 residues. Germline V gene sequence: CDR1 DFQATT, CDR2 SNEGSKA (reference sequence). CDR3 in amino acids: CSARDPRDYGYTF. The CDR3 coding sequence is TGCAGTGCTAGAGATCCAAGGGACTATGGCTACACCTTC.